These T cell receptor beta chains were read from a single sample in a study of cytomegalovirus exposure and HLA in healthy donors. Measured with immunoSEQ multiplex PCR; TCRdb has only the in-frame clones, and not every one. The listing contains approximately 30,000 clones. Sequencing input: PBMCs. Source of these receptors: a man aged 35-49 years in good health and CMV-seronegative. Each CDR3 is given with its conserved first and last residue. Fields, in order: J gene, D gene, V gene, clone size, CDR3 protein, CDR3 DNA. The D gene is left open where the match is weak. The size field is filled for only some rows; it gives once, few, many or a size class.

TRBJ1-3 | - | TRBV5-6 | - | CASSLFRFSGNTIYF | TGTGCCAGCAGCTTGTTCCGTTTCTCTGGAAACACCATATATTTT
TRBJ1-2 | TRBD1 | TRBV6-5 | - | CASSYYTGQGSYGYTF | TGTGCCAGCAGTTACTACACCGGACAGGGGTCATATGGCTACACCTTC
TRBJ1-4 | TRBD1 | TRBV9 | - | CASSGKAGGEKLFF | TGTGCCAGCAGCGGTAAGGCAGGGGGAGAAAAACTGTTTTTT
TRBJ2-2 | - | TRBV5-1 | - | CASSEALLNTGELFF | TGCGCCAGCAGCGAGGCATTATTGAACACCGGGGAGCTGTTTTTT
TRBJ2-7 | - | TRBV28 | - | CASSQSGFSYEQYF | TGTGCCAGCAGTCAAAGCGGGTTTTCCTACGAGCAGTACTTC
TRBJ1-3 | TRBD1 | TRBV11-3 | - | CATGQGSSGNTIYF | TGTGCCACCGGACAGGGCAGCTCTGGAAACACCATATATTTT
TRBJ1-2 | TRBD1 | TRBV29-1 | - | CSVESGQGGYGYTF | TGCAGCGTTGAATCGGGACAGGGAGGTTATGGCTACACCTTC
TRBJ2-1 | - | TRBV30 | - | CAWSALYNEQFF | TGTGCCTGGAGTGCCCTGTACAATGAGCAGTTCTTC
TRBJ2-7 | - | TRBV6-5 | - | CASSYGGSVAYEQYF | TGTGCCAGCAGTTACGGGGGGTCCGTCGCCTACGAGCAGTACTTC
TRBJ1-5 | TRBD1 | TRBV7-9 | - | CASSLEQGLYSNQPQHF | TGTGCCAGCAGCTTAGAACAGGGGTTGTATAGCAATCAGCCCCAGCATTTT
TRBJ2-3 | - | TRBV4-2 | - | CASSQDRAPADTQYF | TGTGCCAGCAGCCAAGATAGAGCGCCGGCAGATACGCAGTATTTT
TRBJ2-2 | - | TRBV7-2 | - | CASSSSSGGALLLFF | TGTGCCAGCAGCTCCTCTTCTGGCGGGGCACTGCTGCTGTTTTTT
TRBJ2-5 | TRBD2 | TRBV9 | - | CASSVGLAGGQETQYF | TGTGCCAGCAGCGTGGGACTAGCGGGAGGGCAAGAGACCCAGTACTTC
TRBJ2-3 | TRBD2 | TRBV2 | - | CASSQGLAGTDTQYF | TGTGCCAGCAGTCAAGGACTAGCGGGAACTGATACGCAGTATTTT
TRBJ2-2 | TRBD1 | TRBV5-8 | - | CASSLPGTGKTGELFF | TGTGCCAGCAGCTTGCCGGGGACAGGGAAAACCGGGGAGCTGTTTTTT
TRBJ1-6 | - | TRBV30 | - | CAWSPHTGALHF | TGTGCCTGGAGTCCCCACACCGGGGCCCTCCACTTT
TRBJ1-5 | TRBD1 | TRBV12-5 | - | CASGPGQGNQPQHF | TGTGCTAGTGGTCCTGGACAGGGGAATCAGCCCCAGCATTTT
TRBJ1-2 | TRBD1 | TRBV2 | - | CAGTGEGYGYTF | TGTGCTGGGACAGGGGAAGGTTATGGCTACACCTTC
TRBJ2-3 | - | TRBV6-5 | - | CASRAQGTSTDTQYF | TGTGCCAGCAGAGCTCAGGGTACTAGCACAGATACGCAGTATTTT
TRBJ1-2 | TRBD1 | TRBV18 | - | CASSRDSVYGYTF | TGTGCCAGCTCGCGGGACAGTGTCTATGGCTACACCTTC
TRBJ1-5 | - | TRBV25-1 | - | CASSQGFGQPQHF | TGTGCCAGCAGTCAGGGGTTCGGTCAGCCCCAGCATTTT
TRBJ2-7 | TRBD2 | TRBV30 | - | CAWSSAGVTSGEQYF | TGTGCCTGGAGTTCCGCGGGGGTGACGTCTGGCGAGCAGTACTTC
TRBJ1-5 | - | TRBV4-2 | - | CASSQGMPDSNQPQHF | TGTGCCAGCAGCCAAGGAATGCCAGATAGCAATCAGCCCCAGCATTTT
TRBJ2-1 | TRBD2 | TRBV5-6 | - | CASSLGLAGVNEQFF | TGTGCCAGCAGCTTGGGGCTAGCGGGAGTAAATGAGCAGTTCTTC
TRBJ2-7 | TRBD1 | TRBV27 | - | CASSLNRGQNEQYF | TGTGCCAGCAGTTTAAACAGGGGGCAAAACGAGCAGTACTTC
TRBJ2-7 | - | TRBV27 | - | CASRAADSYEQYF | TGTGCCAGCAGAGCAGCAGACAGCTACGAGCAGTACTTC
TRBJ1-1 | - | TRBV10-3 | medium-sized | CATQRENTEAFF | TGTGCCACCCAGAGGGAGAACACTGAAGCTTTCTTT
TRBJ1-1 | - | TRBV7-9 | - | CASVGGWPEAFF | TGTGCCAGCGTTGGGGGGTGGCCTGAAGCTTTCTTT
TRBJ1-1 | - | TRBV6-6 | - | CASSYGQPNTEAFF | TGTGCCAGCAGTTACGGGCAGCCGAACACTGAAGCTTTCTTT
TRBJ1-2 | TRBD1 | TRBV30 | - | CAGRTSTGGSYGYTF | TGTGCCGGGAGGACCTCGACAGGGGGCAGCTATGGCTACACCTTC
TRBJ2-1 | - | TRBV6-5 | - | CASSSIADSYNEQFF | TGTGCCAGCAGTTCGATAGCGGACTCCTACAATGAGCAGTTCTTC
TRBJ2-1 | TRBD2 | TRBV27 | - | CASRLVAGLAGVHNEQFF | TGTGCCAGCAGACTAGTTGCTGGACTAGCGGGAGTTCACAATGAGCAGTTCTTC
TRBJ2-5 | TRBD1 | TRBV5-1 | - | CASSLTGGWGETQYF | TGCGCCAGCAGCTTGACAGGGGGCTGGGGAGAGACCCAGTACTTC
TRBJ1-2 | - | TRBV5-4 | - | CASSPRGYGYTF | TGTGCCAGCAGCCCGAGGGGGTATGGCTACACCTTC
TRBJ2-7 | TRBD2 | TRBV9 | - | CASSDSSGSWGEQYF | TGTGCCAGCAGCGATTCTAGCGGGAGTTGGGGCGAGCAGTACTTC
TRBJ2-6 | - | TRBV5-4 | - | CASSTTSTSGANVLTF | TGTGCCAGCAGCACGACATCGACCTCTGGGGCCAACGTCCTGACTTTC
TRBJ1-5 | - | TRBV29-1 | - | CSVRDSEGQPQHF | TGCAGCGTAAGGGACTCGGAGGGGCAGCCCCAGCATTTT
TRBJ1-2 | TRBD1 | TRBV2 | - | CASTLTGYGYTF | TGTGCCAGCACCCTGACAGGGTATGGCTACACCTTC
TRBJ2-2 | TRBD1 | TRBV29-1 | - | CSVEDPWRDRGTGELFF | TGCAGCGTTGAAGATCCGTGGAGGGACAGGGGCACCGGGGAGCTGTTTTTT
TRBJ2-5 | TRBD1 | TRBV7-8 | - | CASSRHAGQGGETQYF | TGTGCCAGCAGCCGACATGCAGGACAGGGGGGGGAGACCCAGTACTTC
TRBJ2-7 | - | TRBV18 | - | CASSPSEFVGYEQYF | TGTGCCAGCTCACCCAGCGAGTTCGTTGGGTACGAGCAGTACTTC
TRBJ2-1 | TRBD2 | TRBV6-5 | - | CASSSQAGVYEQFF | TGTGCCAGCAGCTCTCAGGCGGGGGTTTACGAGCAGTTCTTC
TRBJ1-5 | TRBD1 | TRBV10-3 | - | CAIRSDRGNQPQHF | TGTGCCATCAGATCAGACAGGGGCAATCAGCCCCAGCATTTT
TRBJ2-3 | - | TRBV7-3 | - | CASSFGSFTDTQYF | TGTGCCAGCAGCTTCGGGTCTTTCACAGATACGCAGTATTTT
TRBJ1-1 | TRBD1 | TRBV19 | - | CASSLQGDTEAFF | TGTGCCAGTAGCCTCCAGGGGGACACTGAAGCTTTCTTT
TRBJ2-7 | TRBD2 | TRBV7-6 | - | CASSLRGGDDYEQYF | TGTGCCAGCAGCTTACGGGGGGGGGACGACTACGAGCAGTACTTC
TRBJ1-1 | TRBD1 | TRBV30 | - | CAWKHRGGGTEAFF | TGTGCCTGGAAACACAGGGGTGGCGGCACTGAAGCTTTCTTT
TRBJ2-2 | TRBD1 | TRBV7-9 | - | CASSSQGQGWTSGELFF | TGTGCCAGCAGCTCACAGGGACAGGGGTGGACGTCCGGGGAGCTGTTTTTT
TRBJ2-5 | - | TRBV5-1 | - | CASSFARQAPQETQYF | TGCGCCAGCAGCTTCGCCCGACAGGCCCCCCAAGAGACCCAGTACTTC
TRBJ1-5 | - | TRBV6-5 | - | CASKGMGGANQPQHF | TGTGCCAGCAAGGGGATGGGGGGGGCAAATCAGCCCCAGCATTTT
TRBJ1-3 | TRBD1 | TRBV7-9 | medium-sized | CASSPGQLSGNTIYF | TGTGCCAGCAGCCCGGGACAGCTCTCTGGAAACACCATATATTTT
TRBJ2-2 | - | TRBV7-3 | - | CASSPTGTGELFF | TGTGCCAGCAGCCCCACAGGGACCGGGGAGCTGTTTTTT